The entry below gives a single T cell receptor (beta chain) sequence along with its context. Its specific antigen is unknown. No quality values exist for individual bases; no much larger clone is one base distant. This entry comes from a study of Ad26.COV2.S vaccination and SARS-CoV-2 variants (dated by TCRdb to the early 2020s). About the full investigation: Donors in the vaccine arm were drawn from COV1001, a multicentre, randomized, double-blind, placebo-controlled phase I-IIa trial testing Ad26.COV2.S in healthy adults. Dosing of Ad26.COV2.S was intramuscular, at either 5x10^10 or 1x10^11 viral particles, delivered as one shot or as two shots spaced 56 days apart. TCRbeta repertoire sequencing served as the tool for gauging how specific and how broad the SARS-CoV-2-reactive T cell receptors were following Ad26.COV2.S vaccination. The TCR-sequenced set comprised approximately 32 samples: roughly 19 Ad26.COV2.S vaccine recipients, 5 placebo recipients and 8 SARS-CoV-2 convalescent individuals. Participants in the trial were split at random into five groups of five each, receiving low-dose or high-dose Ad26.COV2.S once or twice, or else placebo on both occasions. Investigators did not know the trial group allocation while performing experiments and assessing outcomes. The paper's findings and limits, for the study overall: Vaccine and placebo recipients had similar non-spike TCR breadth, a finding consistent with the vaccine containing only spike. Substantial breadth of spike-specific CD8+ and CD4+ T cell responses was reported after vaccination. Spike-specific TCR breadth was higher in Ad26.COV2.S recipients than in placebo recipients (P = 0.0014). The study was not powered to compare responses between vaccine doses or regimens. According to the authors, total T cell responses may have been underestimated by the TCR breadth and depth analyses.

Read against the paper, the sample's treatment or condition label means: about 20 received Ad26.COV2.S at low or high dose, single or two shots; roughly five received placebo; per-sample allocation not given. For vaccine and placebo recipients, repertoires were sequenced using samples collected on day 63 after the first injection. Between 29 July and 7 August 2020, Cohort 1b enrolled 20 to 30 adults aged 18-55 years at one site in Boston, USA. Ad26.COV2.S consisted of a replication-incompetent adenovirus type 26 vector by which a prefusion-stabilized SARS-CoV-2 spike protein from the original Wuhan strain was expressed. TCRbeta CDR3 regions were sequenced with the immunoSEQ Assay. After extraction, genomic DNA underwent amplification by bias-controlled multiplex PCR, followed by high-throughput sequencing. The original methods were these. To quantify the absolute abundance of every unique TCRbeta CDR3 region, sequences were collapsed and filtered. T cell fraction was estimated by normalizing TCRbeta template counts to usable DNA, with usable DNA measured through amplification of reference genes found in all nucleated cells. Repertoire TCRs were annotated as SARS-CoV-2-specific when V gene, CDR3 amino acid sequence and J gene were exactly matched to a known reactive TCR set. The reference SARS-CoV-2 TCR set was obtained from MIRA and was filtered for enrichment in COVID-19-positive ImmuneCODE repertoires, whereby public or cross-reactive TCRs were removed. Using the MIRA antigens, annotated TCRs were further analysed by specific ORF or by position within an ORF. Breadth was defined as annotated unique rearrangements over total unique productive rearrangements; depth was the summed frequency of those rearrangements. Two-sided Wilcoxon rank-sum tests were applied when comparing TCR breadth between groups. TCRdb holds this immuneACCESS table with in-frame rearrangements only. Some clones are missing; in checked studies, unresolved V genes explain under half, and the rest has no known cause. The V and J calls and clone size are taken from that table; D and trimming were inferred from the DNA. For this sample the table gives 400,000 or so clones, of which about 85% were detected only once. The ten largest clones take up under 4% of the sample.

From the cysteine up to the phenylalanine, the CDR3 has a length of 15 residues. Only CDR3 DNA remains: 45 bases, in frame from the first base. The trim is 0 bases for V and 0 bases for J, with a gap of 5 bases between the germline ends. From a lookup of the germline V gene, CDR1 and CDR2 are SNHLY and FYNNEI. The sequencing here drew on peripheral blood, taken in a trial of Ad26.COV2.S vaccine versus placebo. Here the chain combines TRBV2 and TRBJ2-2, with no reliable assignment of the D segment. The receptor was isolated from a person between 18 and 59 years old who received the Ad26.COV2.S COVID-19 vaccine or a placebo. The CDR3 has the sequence CASSEARSNTGELFF. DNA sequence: TGTGCCAGCAGTGAAGCGCGGTCGAACACCGGGGAGCTGTTTTTT.